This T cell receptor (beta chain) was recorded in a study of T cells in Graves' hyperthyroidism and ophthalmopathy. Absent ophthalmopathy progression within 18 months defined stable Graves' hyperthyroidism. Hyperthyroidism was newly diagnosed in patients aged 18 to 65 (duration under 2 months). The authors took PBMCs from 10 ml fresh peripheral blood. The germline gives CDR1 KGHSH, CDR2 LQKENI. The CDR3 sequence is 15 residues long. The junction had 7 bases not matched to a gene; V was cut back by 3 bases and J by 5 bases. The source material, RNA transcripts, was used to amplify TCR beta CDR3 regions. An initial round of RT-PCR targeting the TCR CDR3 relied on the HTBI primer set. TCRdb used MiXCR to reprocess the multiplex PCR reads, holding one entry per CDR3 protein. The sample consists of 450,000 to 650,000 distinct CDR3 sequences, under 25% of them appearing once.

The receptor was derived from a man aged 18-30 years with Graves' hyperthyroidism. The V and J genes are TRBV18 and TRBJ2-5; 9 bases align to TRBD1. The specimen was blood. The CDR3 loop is CASSPGDRVFETQYF. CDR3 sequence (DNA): TGTGCCAGCTCACCGGGGGACAGGGTATTTGAGACCCAGTACTTC. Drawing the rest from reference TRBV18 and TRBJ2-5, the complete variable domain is NAGVMQNPRHLVRRRGQEARLRCSPMKGHSHVYWYRQLPEEGLKFMVYLQKENIIDESGMPKERFSAEFPKEGPSILRIQQVVRGDSAAYFCASSPGDRVFETQYFGPGTRLLVL.